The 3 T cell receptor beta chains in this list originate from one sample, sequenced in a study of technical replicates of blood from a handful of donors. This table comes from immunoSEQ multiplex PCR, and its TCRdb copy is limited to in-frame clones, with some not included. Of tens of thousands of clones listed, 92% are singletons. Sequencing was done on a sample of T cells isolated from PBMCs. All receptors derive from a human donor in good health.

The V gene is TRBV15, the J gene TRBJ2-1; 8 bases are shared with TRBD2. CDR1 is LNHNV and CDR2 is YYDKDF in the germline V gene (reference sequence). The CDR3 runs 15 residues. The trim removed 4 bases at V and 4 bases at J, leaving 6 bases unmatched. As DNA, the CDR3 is TGTGCCACCAGCAAGACTAGCGAACCTTACAATGAGCAGTTCTTC. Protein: CATSKTSEPYNEQFF.

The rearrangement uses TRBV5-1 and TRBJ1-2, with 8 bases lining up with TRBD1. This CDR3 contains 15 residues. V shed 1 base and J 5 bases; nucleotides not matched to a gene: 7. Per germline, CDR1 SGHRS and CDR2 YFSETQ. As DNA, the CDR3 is TGCGCCAGCAGCTTGCCCGGGACAGGACTATATGGCTACACCTTC. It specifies CASSLPGTGLYGYTF.

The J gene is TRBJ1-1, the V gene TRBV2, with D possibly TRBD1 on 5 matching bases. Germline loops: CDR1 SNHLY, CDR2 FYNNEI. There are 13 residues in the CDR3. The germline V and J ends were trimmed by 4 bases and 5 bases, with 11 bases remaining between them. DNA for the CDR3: TGTGCCAGCAGTGCTCAGGGTCGAACTGAAGCTTTCTTT. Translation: CASSAQGRTEAFF.